The clone carrying this T cell receptor (beta chain) has a count of ten or more. No antigen is known for it. The use of a sample-barcoded 5' primer and a J-beta primer mix characterized a second PCR of 7 to 11 cycles. TCRdb analysed the 5' RACE reads with MiXCR anew, one entry per CDR3 protein. The table shows around 900,000 distinct CDR3 sequences, with about 28% occurring only once. This record comes from a study of blood T cells in healthy people across ages. Findings and limits, study-wide: Older age coincided with a roughly linear decline in TCR beta diversity per million T cells.

The germline CDR1 and CDR2 sequences are MNHEY and SMNVEV (reference sequence). V was clipped by 5 bases and J by 7 bases, with 11 bases between them. CDR3 length equals 12 residues. Every sample gave at least 6 micrograms of total RNA when it was extracted. Sequences were obtained from blood. V gene TRBV27 combines with J gene TRBJ2-5; TRBD2 might be the D (6 bases). The clonotype originates from an elderly woman in good health. This CDR3 is CASSPPEGTQYF. The CDR3 bases are TGTGCCAGCAGTCCCCCGGAGGGGACCCAGTACTTC.